This entry concerns a single T cell receptor beta chain. No antigen is known for it. This sample was included in a study of T cell responses to AZD1222 COVID-19 vaccine. Study results and caveats: Among spike-specific TCRs, nearly half reportedly target unmutated variant regions. With two AZD1222 doses given, Spike-specific TCR breadth and depth both rose. Clonal diversity may have been underestimated in mostly white British donors. Repertoires were obtained solely post-peak T cell response.

Here immunoSEQ multiplex PCR was the method, and the copy in TCRdb shows in-frame clones only, minus some. The data hold 80,000 or so clones, with over 60% observed a single time. Per germline, CDR1 LNHDA and CDR2 SQIVND (reference sequence). With V trimmed by 6 bases and J by 1 base, 8 bases remained unmatched. CDR3 size: 15 residues. The sequences come from peripheral blood, collected 28 days after the second dose of the MenACWY control vaccine. The receptor's source is an adult who received the MenACWY meningococcal vaccine as a control. This chain uses TRBV19 with TRBJ2-5; 7 nucleotides match TRBD1. The CDR3 DNA follows: TGTGCCAGTAGGGACACAGGGGCCTCCCAAGAGACCCAGTACTTC. Translated, it gives CASRDTGASQETQYF.